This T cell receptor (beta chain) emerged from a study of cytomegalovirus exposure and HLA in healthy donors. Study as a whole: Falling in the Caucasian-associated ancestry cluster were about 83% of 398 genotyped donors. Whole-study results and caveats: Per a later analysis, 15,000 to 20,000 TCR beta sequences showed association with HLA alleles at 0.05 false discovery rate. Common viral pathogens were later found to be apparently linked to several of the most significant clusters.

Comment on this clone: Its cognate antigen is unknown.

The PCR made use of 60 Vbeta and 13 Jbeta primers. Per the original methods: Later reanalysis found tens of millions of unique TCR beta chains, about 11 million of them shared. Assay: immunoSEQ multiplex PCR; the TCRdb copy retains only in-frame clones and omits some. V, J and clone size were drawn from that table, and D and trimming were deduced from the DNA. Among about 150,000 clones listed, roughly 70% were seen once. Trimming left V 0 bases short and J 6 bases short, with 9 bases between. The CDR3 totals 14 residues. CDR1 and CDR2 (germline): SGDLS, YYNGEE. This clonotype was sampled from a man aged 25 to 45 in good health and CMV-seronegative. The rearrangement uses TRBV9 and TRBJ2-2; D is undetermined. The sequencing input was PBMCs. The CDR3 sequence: CASSVATESGELFF. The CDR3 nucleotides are TGTGCCAGCAGCGTAGCTACAGAATCCGGGGAGCTGTTTTTT.